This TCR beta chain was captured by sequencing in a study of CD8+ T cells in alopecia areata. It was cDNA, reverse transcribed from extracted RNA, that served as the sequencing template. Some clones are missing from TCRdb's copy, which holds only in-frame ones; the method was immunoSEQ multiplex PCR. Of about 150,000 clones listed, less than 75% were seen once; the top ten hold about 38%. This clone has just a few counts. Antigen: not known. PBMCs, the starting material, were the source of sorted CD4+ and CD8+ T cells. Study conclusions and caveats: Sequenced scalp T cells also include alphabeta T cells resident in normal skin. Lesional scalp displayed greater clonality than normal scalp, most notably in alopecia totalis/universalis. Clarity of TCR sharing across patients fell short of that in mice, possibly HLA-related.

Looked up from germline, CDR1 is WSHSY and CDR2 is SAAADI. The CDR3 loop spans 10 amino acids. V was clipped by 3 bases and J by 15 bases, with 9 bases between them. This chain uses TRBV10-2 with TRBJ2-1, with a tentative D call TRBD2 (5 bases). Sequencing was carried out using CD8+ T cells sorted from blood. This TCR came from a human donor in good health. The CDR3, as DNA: TGCGCCAGCAGTGAAGGGAGAGCGTTCTTC. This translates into CASSEGRAFF.